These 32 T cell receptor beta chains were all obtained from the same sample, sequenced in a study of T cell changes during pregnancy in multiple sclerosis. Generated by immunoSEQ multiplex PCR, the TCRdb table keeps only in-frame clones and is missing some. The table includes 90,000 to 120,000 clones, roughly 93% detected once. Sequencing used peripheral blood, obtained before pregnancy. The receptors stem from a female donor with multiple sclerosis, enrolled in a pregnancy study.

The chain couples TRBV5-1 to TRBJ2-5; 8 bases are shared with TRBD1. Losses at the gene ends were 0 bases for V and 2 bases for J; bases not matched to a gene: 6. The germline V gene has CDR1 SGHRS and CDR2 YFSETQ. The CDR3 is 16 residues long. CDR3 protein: CASSLDSDRAQETQYF. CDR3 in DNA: TGCGCCAGCAGCTTGGACTCGGACAGGGCACAAGAGACCCAGTACTTC.

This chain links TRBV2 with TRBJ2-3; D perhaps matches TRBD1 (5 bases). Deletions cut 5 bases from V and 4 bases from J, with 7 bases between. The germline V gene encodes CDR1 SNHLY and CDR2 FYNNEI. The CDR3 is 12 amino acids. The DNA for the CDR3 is TGTGCCAGCAGTTCCAGGGCAGATACGCAGTATTTT. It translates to CASSSRADTQYF. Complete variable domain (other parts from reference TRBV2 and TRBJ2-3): EPEVTQTPSHQVTQMGQEVILRCVPISNHLYFYWYRQILGQKVEFLVSFYNNEISEKSEIFDDQFSVERPDGSNFTLKIRSTKLEDSAMYFCASSSRADTQYFGPGTRLTVL.

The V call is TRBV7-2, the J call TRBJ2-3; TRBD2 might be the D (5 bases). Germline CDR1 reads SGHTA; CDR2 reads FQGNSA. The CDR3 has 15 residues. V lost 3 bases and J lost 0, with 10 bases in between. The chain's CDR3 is CASSFASLSTDTQYF. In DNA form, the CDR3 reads TGTGCCAGCAGCTTTGCTAGCCTAAGCACAGATACGCAGTATTTT.

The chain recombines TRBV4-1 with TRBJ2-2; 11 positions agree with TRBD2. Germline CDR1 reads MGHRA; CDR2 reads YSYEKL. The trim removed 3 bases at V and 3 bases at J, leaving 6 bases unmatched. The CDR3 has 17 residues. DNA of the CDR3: TGCGCCAGCAGCCACCGACTAGCGGGGATAGACACCGGGGAGCTGTTTTTT. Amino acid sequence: CASSHRLAGIDTGELFF.

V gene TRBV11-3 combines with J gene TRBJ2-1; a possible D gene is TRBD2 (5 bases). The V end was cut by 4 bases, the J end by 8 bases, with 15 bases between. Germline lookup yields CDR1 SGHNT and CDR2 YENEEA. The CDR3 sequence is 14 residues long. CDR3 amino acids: CASSSGSWLDEQFF. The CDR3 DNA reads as TGTGCCAGCAGCTCGGGATCCTGGTTGGATGAGCAGTTCTTC. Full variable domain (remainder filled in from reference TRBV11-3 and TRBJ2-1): EAGVVQSPRYKIIEKKQPVAFWCNPISGHNTLYWYLQNLGQGPELLIRYENEEAVDDSQLPKDRFSAERLKGVDSTLKIQPAELGDSAVYLCASSSGSWLDEQFFGPGTRLTVL.

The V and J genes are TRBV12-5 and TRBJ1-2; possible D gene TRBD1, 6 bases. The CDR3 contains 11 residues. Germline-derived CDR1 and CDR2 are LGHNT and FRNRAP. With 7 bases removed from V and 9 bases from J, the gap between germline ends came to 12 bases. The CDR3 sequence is CASASGQRYTF. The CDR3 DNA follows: TGTGCTAGTGCCTCTGGACAGCGCTACACCTTC.

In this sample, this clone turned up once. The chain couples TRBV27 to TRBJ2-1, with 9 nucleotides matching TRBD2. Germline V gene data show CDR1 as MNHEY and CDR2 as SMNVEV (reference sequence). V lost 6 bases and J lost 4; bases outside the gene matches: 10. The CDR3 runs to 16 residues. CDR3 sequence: CASSRNPSGKYNEQFF. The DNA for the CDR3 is TGTGCCAGCAGCAGAAACCCTAGCGGGAAATACAATGAGCAGTTCTTC.

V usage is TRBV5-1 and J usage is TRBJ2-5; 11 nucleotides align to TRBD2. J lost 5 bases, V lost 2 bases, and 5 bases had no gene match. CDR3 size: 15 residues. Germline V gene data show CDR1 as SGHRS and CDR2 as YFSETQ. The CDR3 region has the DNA TGCGCCAGCAGCTTTACCCCTAGCGGGAGGGAGACCCAGTACTTC. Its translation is CASSFTPSGRETQYF.

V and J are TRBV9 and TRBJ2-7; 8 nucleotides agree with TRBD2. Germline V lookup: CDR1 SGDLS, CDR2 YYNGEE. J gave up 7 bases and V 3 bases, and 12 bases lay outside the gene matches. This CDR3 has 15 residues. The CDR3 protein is CASSGTSGLPGEQYF. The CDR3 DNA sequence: TGTGCCAGCAGCGGTACTAGCGGCCTCCCTGGGGAGCAGTACTTC.

For the CDR3, the DNA is TGTGCCAGCAGTGAAAAGCTGACCGGGAGCACAGATACGCAGTATTTT. It specifies CASSEKLTGSTDTQYF. The J gene is TRBJ2-3, the V gene TRBV2; D gene unclear. The CDR3 is 16 residues long. CDR1 and CDR2 from the germline V gene are SNHLY and FYNNEI. V was pared by 2 bases and J by 0 bases, with 12 bases between.

CDR3 coding DNA: TGTGCCAGCAGCAGGGGGCCGACAGATACGCAGTATTTT. This gives the protein CASSRGPTDTQYF. V is TRBV27 and J is TRBJ2-3; TRBD1 matches 8 bases. The V gene's germline CDR1 is MNHEY and CDR2 SMNVEV (reference sequence). The CDR3 is made up of 13 amino acids. Trimming at V came to 6 bases and at J to 3 bases, leaving 2 bases not matched to a gene.

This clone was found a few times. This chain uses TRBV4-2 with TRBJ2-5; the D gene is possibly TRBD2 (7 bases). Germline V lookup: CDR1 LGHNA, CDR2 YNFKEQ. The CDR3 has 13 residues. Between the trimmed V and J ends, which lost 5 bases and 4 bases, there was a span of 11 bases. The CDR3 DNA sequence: TGTGCCAGCAGCGGGGGGGGCGGAGAGACCCAGTACTTC. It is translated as CASSGGGGETQYF.

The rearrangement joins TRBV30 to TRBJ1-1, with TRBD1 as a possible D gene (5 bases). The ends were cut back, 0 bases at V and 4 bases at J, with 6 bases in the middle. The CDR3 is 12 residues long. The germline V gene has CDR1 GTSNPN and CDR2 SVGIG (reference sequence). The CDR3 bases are TGTGCCTGGAGTGTAGGGGCCACTGAAGCTTTCTTT. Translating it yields CAWSVGATEAFF. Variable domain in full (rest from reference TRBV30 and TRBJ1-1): SQTIHQWPATLVQPVGSPLSLECTVEGTSNPNLYWYRQAAGRGLQLLFYSVGIGQISSEVPQNLSASRPQDRQFILSSKKLLLSDSGFYLCAWSVGATEAFFGQGTRLTVV.

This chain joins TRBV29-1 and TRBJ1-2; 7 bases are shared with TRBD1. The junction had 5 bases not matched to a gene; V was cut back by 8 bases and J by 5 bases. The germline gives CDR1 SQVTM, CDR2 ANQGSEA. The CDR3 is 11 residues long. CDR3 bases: TGCAGCTCACAGGGGACTTATGGCTACACCTTC. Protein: CSSQGTYGYTF.

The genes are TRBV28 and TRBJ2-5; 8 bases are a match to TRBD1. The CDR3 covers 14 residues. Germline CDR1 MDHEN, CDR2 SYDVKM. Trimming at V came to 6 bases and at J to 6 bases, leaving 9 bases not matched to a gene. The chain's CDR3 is CASSQGQEMKTQYF. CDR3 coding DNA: TGTGCCAGCAGCCAGGGACAGGAGATGAAGACCCAGTACTTC.

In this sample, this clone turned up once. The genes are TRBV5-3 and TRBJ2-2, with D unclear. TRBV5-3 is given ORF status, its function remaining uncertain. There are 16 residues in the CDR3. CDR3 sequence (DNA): TGTGCTCCTCTTACCCCCATACTCTCGAACACCGGGGAGCTGTTTTTT. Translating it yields CAPLTPILSNTGELFF.

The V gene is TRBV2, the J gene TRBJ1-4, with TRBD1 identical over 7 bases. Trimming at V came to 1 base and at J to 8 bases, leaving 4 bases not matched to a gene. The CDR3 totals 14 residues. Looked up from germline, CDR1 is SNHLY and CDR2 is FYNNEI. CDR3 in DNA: TGTGCCAGCAGTGAAGAGACAGGGTTAGAAAAACTGTTTTTT. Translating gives CASSEETGLEKLFF.

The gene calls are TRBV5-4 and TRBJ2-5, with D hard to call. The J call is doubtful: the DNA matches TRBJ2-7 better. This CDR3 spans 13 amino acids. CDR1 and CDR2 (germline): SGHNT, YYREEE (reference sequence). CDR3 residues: CASSSGIDYEQYF. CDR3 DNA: TGTGCCAGCAGCTCCGGAATAGACTACGAGCAGTACTTC.

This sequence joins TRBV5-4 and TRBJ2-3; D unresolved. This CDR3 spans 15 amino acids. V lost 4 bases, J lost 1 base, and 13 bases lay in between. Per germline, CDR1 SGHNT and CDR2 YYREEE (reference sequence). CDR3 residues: CASSTKAQGTDTQYF. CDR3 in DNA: TGTGCCAGCAGCACCAAGGCGCAGGGCACAGATACGCAGTATTTT. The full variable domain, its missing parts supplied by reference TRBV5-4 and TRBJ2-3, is ETGVTQSPTHLIKTRGQQVTLRCSSQSGHNTVSWYQQALGQGPQFIFQYYREEENGRGNFPPRFSGLQFPNYSSELNVNALELDDSALYLCASSTKAQGTDTQYFGPGTRLTVL.

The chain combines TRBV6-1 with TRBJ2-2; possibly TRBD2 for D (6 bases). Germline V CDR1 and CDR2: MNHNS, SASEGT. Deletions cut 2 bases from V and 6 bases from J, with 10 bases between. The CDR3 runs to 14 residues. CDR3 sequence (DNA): TGTGCCAGCAGTGAACTGCGGGGAGCCGGGGAGCTGTTTTTT. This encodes CASSELRGAGELFF.

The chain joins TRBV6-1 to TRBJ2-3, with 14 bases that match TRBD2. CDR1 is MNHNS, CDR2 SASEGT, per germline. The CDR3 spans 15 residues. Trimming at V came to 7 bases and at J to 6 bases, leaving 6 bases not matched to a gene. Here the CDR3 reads CASKPGLAGVDTQYF. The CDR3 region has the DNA TGTGCCAGCAAGCCGGGACTAGCGGGAGTTGATACGCAGTATTTT.

The CDR3 sequence: CASSPSGTPYGYTF. CDR3 DNA: TGTGCCAGCAGTCCCTCCGGGACACCCTATGGCTACACCTTC. The V call is TRBV28, the J call TRBJ1-2; the D gene is possibly TRBD1 (6 bases). The V and J ends lost 5 bases and 4 bases respectively, with 14 bases between them. Germline-derived CDR1 and CDR2 are MDHEN and SYDVKM. This CDR3 has 14 amino acids.

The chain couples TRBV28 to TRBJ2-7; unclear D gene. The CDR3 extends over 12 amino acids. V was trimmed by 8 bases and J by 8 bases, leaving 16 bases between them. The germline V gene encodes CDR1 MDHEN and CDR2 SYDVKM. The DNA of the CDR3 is TGTGCCAGCCGAGGCATGGTCGAGCAGCAGTACTTC. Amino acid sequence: CASRGMVEQQYF.

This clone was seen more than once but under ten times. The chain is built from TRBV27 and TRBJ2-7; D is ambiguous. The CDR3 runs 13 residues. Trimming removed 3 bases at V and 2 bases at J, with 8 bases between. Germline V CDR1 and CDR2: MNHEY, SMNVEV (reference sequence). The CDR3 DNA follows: TGTGCCAGCAGTTTTCATGGGCCCTACGAGCAGTACTTC. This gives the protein CASSFHGPYEQYF.

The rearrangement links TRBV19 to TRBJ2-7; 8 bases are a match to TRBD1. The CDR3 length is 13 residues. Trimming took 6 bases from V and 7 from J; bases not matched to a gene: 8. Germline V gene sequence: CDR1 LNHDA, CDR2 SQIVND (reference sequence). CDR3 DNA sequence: TGTGCCAGTAGCGGACAGGGTCGGGATGAGCAGTACTTC. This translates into CASSGQGRDEQYF.

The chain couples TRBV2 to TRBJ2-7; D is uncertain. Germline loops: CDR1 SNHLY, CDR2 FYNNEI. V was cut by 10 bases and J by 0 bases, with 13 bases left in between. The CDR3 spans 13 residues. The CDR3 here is CATRDTLSYEQYF. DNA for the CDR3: TGTGCCACTCGCGACACCCTCTCCTACGAGCAGTACTTC.

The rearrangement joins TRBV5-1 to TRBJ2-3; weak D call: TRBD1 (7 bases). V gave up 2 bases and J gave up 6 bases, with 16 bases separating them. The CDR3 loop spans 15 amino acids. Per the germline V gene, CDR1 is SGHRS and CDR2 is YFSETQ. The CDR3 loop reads CASSFAEGARDTQYF. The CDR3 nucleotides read TGCGCCAGCAGCTTCGCGGAGGGGGCTAGGGATACGCAGTATTTT.

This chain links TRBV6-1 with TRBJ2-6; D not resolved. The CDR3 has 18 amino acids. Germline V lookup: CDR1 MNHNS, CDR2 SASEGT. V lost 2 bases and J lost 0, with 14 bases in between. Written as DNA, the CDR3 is TGTGCCAGCAGTGAACGGTTTTGGCGGAGCTCTGGGGCCAACGTCCTGACTTTC. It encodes CASSERFWRSSGANVLTF.

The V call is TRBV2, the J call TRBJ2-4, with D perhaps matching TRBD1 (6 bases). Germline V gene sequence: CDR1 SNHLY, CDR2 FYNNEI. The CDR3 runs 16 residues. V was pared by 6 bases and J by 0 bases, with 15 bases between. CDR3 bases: TGTGCCAGCAGAGGGACAACAGGCGTAGCCAAAAACATTCAGTACTTC. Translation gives CASRGTTGVAKNIQYF.

This CDR3 is CATENRDGQPQHF. In DNA, the CDR3 is TGTGCCACCGAGAACAGGGATGGTCAGCCCCAGCATTTT. The rearrangement uses TRBV6-1 and TRBJ1-5, with TRBD1 as a possible D gene (6 bases). The CDR3 spans 13 residues. CDR1 MNHNS and CDR2 SASEGT come from the germline V gene. Trimming pared 10 bases from V and 6 bases from J, leaving 16 bases between.

For the CDR3, the DNA is TGTGCCAGCAGCCTGCGGGCAGGAACCTATGGCTACACCTTC. Residues: CASSLRAGTYGYTF. The rearrangement joins TRBV5-5 to TRBJ1-2, with D unresolved. Germline V gives CDR1 SGHKS, CDR2 YYEKEE (reference sequence). Trimming stripped 4 bases from V and 4 bases from J, with 14 bases between. CDR3 length: 14 amino acids.

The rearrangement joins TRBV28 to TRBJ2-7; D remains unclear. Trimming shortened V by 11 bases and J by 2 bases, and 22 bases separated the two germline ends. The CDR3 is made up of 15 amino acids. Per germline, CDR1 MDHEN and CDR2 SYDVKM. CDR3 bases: TGTGCCTCAAGTCTCCCCCGTGAGTCTCCCTACGAGCAGTACTTC. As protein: CASSLPRESPYEQYF.